The rows below give T cell receptor beta chains drawn from one sample of a study of cytomegalovirus exposure and HLA in healthy donors. Data came from immunoSEQ multiplex PCR; TCRdb stores just in-frame clones and leaves some out. The top ten hold 6.5% to 7.5% of the sample, which has over 150,000 clones, about 82% seen once. The sequencing sample was made of PBMCs. All receptors derive from a woman in her thirties in good health and CMV-seropositive. Both conserved end residues are part of each CDR3. The order of the fields is CDR3 protein, CDR3 DNA, V gene, D gene, J gene, clone size. D genes are given only for firm matches. Rows may omit the clone size; those that give it use once, few, many or a size class.

CDR3: CSVVKPGQGGTYYGYTF
DNA: TGCAGCGTTGTCAAACCCGGACAGGGGGGAACCTACTATGGCTACACCTTC
V: TRBV29-1
D: TRBD1
J: TRBJ1-2
size: .

CDR3: CASSGGQGGTEAFF
DNA: TGTGCCAGCAGCGGGGGACAGGGTGGGACTGAAGCTTTCTTT
V: TRBV9
D: TRBD1
J: TRBJ1-1
size: .

CDR3: CASSIQAGAWGTQYF
DNA: TGTGCCAGCAGCATCCAAGCGGGGGCGTGGGGGACCCAGTACTTC
V: TRBV11-2
D: TRBD2
J: TRBJ2-5
size: .

CDR3: CASKRTGVGNQPQHF
DNA: TGTGCCAGCAAGAGAACAGGGGTAGGGAATCAGCCCCAGCATTTT
V: TRBV6-5
D: TRBD1
J: TRBJ1-5
size: .

CDR3: CASSTGGPYEAFF
DNA: TGTGCCAGCAGCACTGGGGGCCCATACGAAGCTTTCTTT
V: TRBV5-6
D: .
J: TRBJ1-1
size: .

CDR3: CASSLQGWLAMDTQYF
DNA: TGTGCCAGCAGCTTACAGGGGTGGCTAGCTATGGATACGCAGTATTTT
V: TRBV7-2
D: .
J: TRBJ2-3
size: .

CDR3: CASSLGTSFREQYF
DNA: TGTGCCAGCAGCTTAGGGACTAGCTTCCGCGAGCAGTACTTC
V: TRBV11-2
D: TRBD2
J: TRBJ2-7
size: .

CDR3: CASSFRAGGSYEQYF
DNA: TGCGCCAGCAGCTTCCGGGCGGGGGGGAGCTACGAGCAGTACTTC
V: TRBV5-1
D: TRBD2
J: TRBJ2-7
size: .

CDR3: CASVKQVSSYGYTF
DNA: TGTGCCAGCGTCAAGCAGGTTTCGTCCTATGGCTACACCTTC
V: TRBV6-4
D: .
J: TRBJ1-2
size: few

CDR3: CAWTQYDEAFF
DNA: TGTGCCTGGACACAATATGATGAAGCTTTCTTT
V: TRBV30
D: .
J: TRBJ1-1
size: few

CDR3: CASSFAVGGTADTQYF
DNA: TGTGCCAGCAGCTTCGCCGTGGGGGGGACCGCAGATACGCAGTATTTT
V: TRBV7-9
D: TRBD2
J: TRBJ2-3
size: .

CDR3: CASSLAQGSVGNRPQHF
DNA: TGTGCCAGCAGCTTGGCTCAAGGATCCGTGGGCAATCGGCCCCAGCATTTT
V: TRBV5-5
D: .
J: TRBJ1-5
size: .

CDR3: CASSGPSGEITEQFF
DNA: TGTGCCAGCAGCGGACCTAGCGGGGAGATTACTGAGCAGTTCTTC
V: TRBV9
D: TRBD2
J: TRBJ2-1
size: .

CDR3: CASSPRTGRGQPQHF
DNA: TGTGCCAGCTCACCCAGGACAGGCCGCGGTCAGCCCCAGCATTTT
V: TRBV18
D: TRBD1
J: TRBJ1-5
size: .

CDR3: CASSLDRGLSPLHF
DNA: TGTGCCAGCAGCCTCGACAGGGGTCTTTCACCCCTCCACTTT
V: TRBV7-2
D: TRBD1
J: TRBJ1-6
size: .

CDR3: CASSSIHRVDTQYF
DNA: TGTGCCAGCAGTTCCATTCACAGGGTTGATACGCAGTATTTT
V: TRBV27
D: .
J: TRBJ2-3
size: .

CDR3: CASRAGQGSYEQYF
DNA: TGTGCCAGCAGGGCCGGACAGGGCTCCTACGAGCAGTACTTC
V: TRBV6-5
D: TRBD1
J: TRBJ2-7
size: once

CDR3: CSSSSRGTAYEQYF
DNA: TGTTCCAGCAGCTCCCGGGGGACAGCCTACGAGCAGTACTTC
V: TRBV7-9
D: .
J: TRBJ2-7
size: .

CDR3: CASSPWTSGTETQYF
DNA: TGTGCCAGCTCACCATGGACTAGCGGGACAGAGACCCAGTACTTC
V: TRBV18
D: TRBD2
J: TRBJ2-5
size: .

CDR3: CASSLRQGARGSPLHF
DNA: TGTGCCAGCAGTTTACGACAGGGGGCGCGGGGTTCACCCCTCCACTTT
V: TRBV27
D: TRBD1
J: TRBJ1-6
size: few

CDR3: CAWTGTGSFYNSPLHF
DNA: TGTGCCTGGACAGGGACAGGGAGTTTCTATAATTCACCCCTCCACTTT
V: TRBV30
D: TRBD1
J: TRBJ1-6
size: .

CDR3: CAISESINNGYTF
DNA: TGTGCCATCAGTGAGTCGATCAACAATGGCTACACCTTC
V: TRBV10-3
D: .
J: TRBJ1-2
size: once

CDR3: CASSYVAGALGGYTF
DNA: TGTGCCAGCAGTTACGTCGCGGGGGCCTTGGGTGGCTACACCTTC
V: TRBV6-5
D: .
J: TRBJ1-2
size: .

CDR3: CASSQVGTEAFF
DNA: TGTGCCAGCTCTCAGGTGGGCACTGAAGCTTTCTTT
V: TRBV18
D: .
J: TRBJ1-1
size: .

CDR3: CASSQFGGEPNEKLFF
DNA: TGTGCCAGCAGCCAATTCGGAGGAGAGCCTAATGAAAAACTGTTTTTT
V: TRBV16
D: .
J: TRBJ1-4
size: few

CDR3: CASSVGEGNQPQHF
DNA: TGTGCCAGCAGCGTTGGCGAGGGCAATCAGCCCCAGCATTTT
V: TRBV9
D: .
J: TRBJ1-5
size: .

CDR3: CASSLVQGNTEAFF
DNA: TGTGCCAGCAGCCTGGTACAGGGAAACACTGAAGCTTTCTTT
V: TRBV7-9
D: .
J: TRBJ1-1
size: .

CDR3: CASSWRAAAGLNYGYTF
DNA: TGTGCCAGCAGCTGGAGGGCGGCTGCAGGGCTTAACTATGGCTACACCTTC
V: TRBV7-2
D: .
J: TRBJ1-2
size: few

CDR3: CASSLDVQTGQGAKYTF
DNA: TGTGCCAGCAGCTTAGATGTGCAGACGGGACAGGGGGCAAAGTACACCTTC
V: TRBV7-9
D: TRBD1
J: TRBJ1-2
size: .

CDR3: CASSLGDRALSGNTIYF
DNA: TGTGCCAGCAGCTTAGGGGACAGGGCTCTCTCTGGAAACACCATATATTTT
V: TRBV7-6
D: TRBD1
J: TRBJ1-3
size: .

CDR3: CASSLDRDKYEQYF
DNA: TGTGCCAGCAGCTTAGACAGAGATAAGTACGAGCAGTACTTC
V: TRBV7-9
D: .
J: TRBJ2-7
size: .